The entry below describes one T cell receptor (beta chain). The record originates from a study of technical replicates of blood from several donors. The protocol was immunoSEQ multiplex PCR, while the TCRdb copy is restricted to in-frame clones and leaves out a portion. The table includes under 100,000 clones, 90% to 98% detected once. Germline values: CDR1 SGHNT, CDR2 YYREEE (reference sequence). With 5 bases clipped from V and 4 bases from J, the junction kept 9 bases outside the gene matches. The CDR3 loop spans 15 amino acids. The sample was T cells isolated from PBMCs. V gene TRBV5-4 combines with J gene TRBJ2-1; 7 bases fit TRBD2. The sequence came from a human donor in good health. The CDR3, as DNA: TGTGCCAGCAGTTCGAAGGCTAGCGGATACAATGAGCAGTTCTTC. Translating gives CASSSKASGYNEQFF.